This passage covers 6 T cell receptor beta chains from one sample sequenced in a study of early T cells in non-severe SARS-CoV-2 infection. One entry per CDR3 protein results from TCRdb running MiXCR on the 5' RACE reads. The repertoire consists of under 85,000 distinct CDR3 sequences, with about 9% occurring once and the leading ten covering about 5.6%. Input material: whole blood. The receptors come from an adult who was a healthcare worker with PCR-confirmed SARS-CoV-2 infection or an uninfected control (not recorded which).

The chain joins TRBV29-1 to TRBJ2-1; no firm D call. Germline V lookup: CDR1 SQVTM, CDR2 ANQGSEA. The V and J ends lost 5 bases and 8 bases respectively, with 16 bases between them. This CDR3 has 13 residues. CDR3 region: CSVLVSALDEQFF. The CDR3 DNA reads TGCAGCGTTTTAGTCTCCGCACTCGATGAGCAGTTCTTC.

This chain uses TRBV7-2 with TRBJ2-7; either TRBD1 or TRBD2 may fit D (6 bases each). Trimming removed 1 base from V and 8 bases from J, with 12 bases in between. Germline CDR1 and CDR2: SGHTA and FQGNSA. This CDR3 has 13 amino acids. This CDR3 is CASSLEFGGQQYF. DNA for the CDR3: TGTGCCAGCAGCTTAGAGTTCGGGGGCCAGCAGTACTTC.

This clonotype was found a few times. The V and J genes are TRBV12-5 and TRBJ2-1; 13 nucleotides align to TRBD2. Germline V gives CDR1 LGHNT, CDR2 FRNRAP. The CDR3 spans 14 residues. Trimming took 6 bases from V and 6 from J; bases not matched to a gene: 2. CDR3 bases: TGTGCTAGTGGCACTAGCGGGAGGGGCAATGAGCAGTTCTTC. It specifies CASGTSGRGNEQFF.

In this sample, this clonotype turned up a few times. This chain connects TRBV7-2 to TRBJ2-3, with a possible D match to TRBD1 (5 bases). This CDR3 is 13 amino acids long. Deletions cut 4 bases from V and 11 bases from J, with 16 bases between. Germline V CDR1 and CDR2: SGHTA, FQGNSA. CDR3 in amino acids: CASSSPDTIKQYF. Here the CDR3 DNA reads TGTGCCAGCAGCTCCCCGGACACCATTAAGCAGTATTTT.

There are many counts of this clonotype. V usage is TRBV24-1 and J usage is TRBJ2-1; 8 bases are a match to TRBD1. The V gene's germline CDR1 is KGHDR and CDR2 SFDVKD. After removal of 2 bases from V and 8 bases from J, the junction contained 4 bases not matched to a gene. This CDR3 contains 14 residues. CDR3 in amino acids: CATSDWTGFDEQFF. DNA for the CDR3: TGTGCCACCAGTGATTGGACAGGGTTTGATGAGCAGTTCTTC.

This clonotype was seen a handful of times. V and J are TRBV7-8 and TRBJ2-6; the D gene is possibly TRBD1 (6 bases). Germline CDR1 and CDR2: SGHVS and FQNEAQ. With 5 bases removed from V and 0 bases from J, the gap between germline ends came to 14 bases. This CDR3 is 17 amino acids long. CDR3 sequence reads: CASSLGTPYSGANVLTF. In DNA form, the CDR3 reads TGTGCCAGCAGCCTGGGGACACCGTACTCTGGGGCCAACGTCCTGACTTTC.